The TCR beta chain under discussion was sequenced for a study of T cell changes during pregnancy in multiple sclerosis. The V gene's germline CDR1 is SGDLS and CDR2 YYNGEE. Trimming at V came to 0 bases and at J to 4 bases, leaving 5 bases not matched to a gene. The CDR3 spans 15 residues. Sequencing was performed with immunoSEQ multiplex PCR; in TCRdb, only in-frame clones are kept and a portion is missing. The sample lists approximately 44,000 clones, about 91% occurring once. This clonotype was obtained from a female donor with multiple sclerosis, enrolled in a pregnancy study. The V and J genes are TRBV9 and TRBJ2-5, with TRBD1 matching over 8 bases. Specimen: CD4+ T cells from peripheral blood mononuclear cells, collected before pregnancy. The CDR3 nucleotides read TGTGCCAGCAGCGTAGGGGGTACAGGGGGAGAGACCCAGTACTTC. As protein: CASSVGGTGGETQYF.